A single sample gave rise to the 14 T cell receptor beta chains below, sequenced in a study of blood T cell repertoires in COVID-19. Measured with immunoSEQ multiplex PCR; TCRdb has only the in-frame clones, and not every one. The sample contains 150,000 to 200,000 clones, approximately 88% of which appear only once. The sequenced sample was peripheral blood. The receptor source for this set is a woman older than 75 with active or convalescent COVID-19.

The chain combines TRBV11-2 with TRBJ1-6; D may be TRBD1 (6 bases). Per the germline V gene, CDR1 is SGHAT and CDR2 is FQNNGV. The CDR3 is 19 amino acids. V lost 6 bases, J lost 0 bases, and 21 bases lay in between. CDR3 bases: TGTGCCAGCAGTCGTCCTGGGACACGGTCAAGCTCCTATAATTCACCCCTCCACTTT. It yields the protein CASSRPGTRSSSYNSPLHF. The whole variable domain, filled in from reference TRBV11-2 and TRBJ1-6, reads EAGVAQSPRYKIIEKRQSVAFWCNPISGHATLYWYQQILGQGPKLLIQFQNNGVVDDSQLPKDRFSAERLKGVDSTLKIQPAKLEDSAVYLCASSRPGTRSSSYNSPLHFGNGTRLTVT.

This rearrangement joins TRBV6-2 or TRBV6-3 to TRBJ1-1; D remains ambiguous. Germline loops: CDR1 MNHEY, CDR2 SVGEGT. V lost 0 bases and J 1 base, leaving 9 bases between the germline ends. This CDR3 has 15 residues. The CDR3 coding sequence is TGTGCCAGCAGTTACTCACACCCCGAGAACACTGAAGCTTTCTTT. Amino acids: CASSYSHPENTEAFF.

J is TRBJ2-3 and V is TRBV9; 8 bases align to TRBD2. The trim removed 0 bases at V and 6 bases at J, leaving 3 bases unmatched. Germline-derived CDR1 and CDR2 are SGDLS and YYNGEE. The CDR3 covers 14 residues. CDR3 residues: CASSVAGGSDTQYF. CDR3 nucleotides: TGTGCCAGCAGCGTAGCGGGGGGGTCGGATACGCAGTATTTT.

The chain combines TRBV27 with TRBJ2-5; weak D call: TRBD2 (5 bases). The V end was cut by 3 bases, the J end by 2 bases, with 10 bases between. This CDR3 region has 14 residues. Germline CDR1 reads MNHEY; CDR2 reads SMNVEV (reference sequence). For the CDR3, the DNA is TGTGCCAGCAGTTTTTCGGGATCGCAAGAGACCCAGTACTTC. It is translated as CASSFSGSQETQYF.

This clone appeared a few times. This chain uses TRBV7-8 with TRBJ2-1; D is ambiguous. CDR1 is SGHVS and CDR2 is FQNEAQ in the germline V gene. There are 14 residues in the CDR3. Trimming left V 8 bases short and J 2 bases short, with 13 bases between. The CDR3 protein is CASGTETTYNEQFF. The CDR3 DNA follows: TGTGCCAGCGGAACAGAGACCACCTACAATGAGCAGTTCTTC.

This rearrangement joins TRBV19 to TRBJ1-4; D unresolved. V gave up 7 bases and J gave up 0 bases, with 12 bases separating them. CDR1 and CDR2 (germline): LNHDA, SQIVND (reference sequence). The CDR3 extends over 15 amino acids. The CDR3 spells CASTLSETTNEKLFF. The CDR3 region has the DNA TGTGCCAGTACCTTAAGTGAGACAACTAATGAAAAACTGTTTTTT. The whole variable domain, remainder taken from reference TRBV19 and TRBJ1-4, is DGGITQSPKYLFRKEGQNVTLSCEQNLNHDAMYWYRQDPGQGLRLIYYSQIVNDFQKGDIAEGYSVSREKKESFPLTVTSAQKNPTAFYLCASTLSETTNEKLFFGSGTQLSVL.

The J gene is TRBJ2-4, the V gene TRBV7-2; D uncertain. CDR1 is SGHTA and CDR2 is FQGNSA in the germline V gene. V lost 2 bases, J lost 9 bases, and 8 bases lay in between. This CDR3 comprises 12 residues. In DNA, the CDR3 is TGTGCCAGCAGCTTACAGGAAGGCATTCAGTACTTC. Translation: CASSLQEGIQYF.

This chain joins TRBV4-3 and TRBJ1-3, with 7 bases matching TRBD1. The CDR3 consists of 15 residues. Germline V CDR1 and CDR2: LGHNA, YSLEER. Trimming took 6 bases from V and 2 from J; bases not matched to a gene: 7. As DNA, the CDR3 is TGCGCCAGCAGGCTAGGGACAGCAACTGGAAACACCATATATTTT. Translation gives CASRLGTATGNTIYF.

The chain links TRBV15 to TRBJ1-4; a possible D gene is TRBD1 (5 bases). Germline V lookup: CDR1 LNHNV, CDR2 YYDKDF (reference sequence). The CDR3 spans 16 residues. The V and J ends lost 0 bases and 7 bases respectively, with 15 bases between them. CDR3 residues: CATSRDPGLLGEKLFF. DNA of the CDR3: TGTGCCACCAGCAGAGATCCGGGACTTCTGGGTGAAAAACTGTTTTTT.

The V gene is TRBV4-3, the J gene TRBJ1-2, with 7 bases that match TRBD1. After removal of 5 bases from V and 4 bases from J, the junction contained 7 bases not matched to a gene. The length of the CDR3 is 14 residues. CDR1 LGHNA and CDR2 YSLEER come from the germline V gene. The DNA of the CDR3 is TGCGCCAGCAGCGAGGGGGCGCAGGGCTATGGCTACACCTTC. Translating gives CASSEGAQGYGYTF.

This clone was seen a few times. V and J are TRBV6-2 or TRBV6-3 and TRBJ2-1, with TRBD1 matching over 12 bases. CDR3 length: 15 residues. Germline CDR1 MNHEY, CDR2 SVGEGT. V gave up 6 bases and J gave up 10 bases; unmatched junction bases: 10. The CDR3 protein is CASSPPGQGAREQFF. DNA for the CDR3: TGTGCCAGCAGCCCTCCGGGACAGGGGGCACGAGAGCAGTTCTTC.

The gene calls are TRBV5-4 and TRBJ2-7, with D maybe TRBD1 (6 bases). Trimming left V 2 bases short and J 3 bases short, with 9 bases between. Looked up from germline, CDR1 is SGHNT and CDR2 is YYREEE (reference sequence). There are 13 residues in the CDR3. CDR3 bases: TGTGCCAGCAGCTTTGACAGGCTCTACGAGCAGTACTTC. Translation: CASSFDRLYEQYF.

In regard to this clone: Other DNA sequences in this specimen translate into the identical CDR3. The rearrangement uses TRBV5-8 and TRBJ1-5; 7 nucleotides align to TRBD1. The CDR3 totals 15 residues. The ends lost 5 bases at V and 0 bases at J; junction bases unmatched: 5. Germline CDR1 is SGHTS and CDR2 is YDEGEE. CDR3 sequence reads: CASSFTGVSNQPQHF. DNA for the CDR3: TGTGCCAGCAGTTTCACAGGGGTTAGCAATCAGCCCCAGCATTTT. Full variable domain (outside the CDR3, taken from reference TRBV5-8 and TRBJ1-5): EAGVTQSPTHLIKTRGQQATLRCSPISGHTSVYWYQQALGLGLQFLLWYDEGEERNRGNFPPRFSGRQFPNYSSELNVNALELEDSALYLCASSFTGVSNQPQHFGDGTRLSIL.

As to this clone: Other DNA sequences in the same sample also yield this CDR3. This sequence joins TRBV27 and TRBJ1-5; 9 nucleotides match TRBD1. Germline CDR1 and CDR2: MNHEY and SMNVEV (reference sequence). Trimming cost V 6 bases and J 7 bases; bases outside gene matches: 4. The CDR3 spans 13 residues. CDR3 DNA: TGTGCCAGCAGGGGACAGGGACGGCAGCCCCAGCATTTT. Protein: CASRGQGRQPQHF.